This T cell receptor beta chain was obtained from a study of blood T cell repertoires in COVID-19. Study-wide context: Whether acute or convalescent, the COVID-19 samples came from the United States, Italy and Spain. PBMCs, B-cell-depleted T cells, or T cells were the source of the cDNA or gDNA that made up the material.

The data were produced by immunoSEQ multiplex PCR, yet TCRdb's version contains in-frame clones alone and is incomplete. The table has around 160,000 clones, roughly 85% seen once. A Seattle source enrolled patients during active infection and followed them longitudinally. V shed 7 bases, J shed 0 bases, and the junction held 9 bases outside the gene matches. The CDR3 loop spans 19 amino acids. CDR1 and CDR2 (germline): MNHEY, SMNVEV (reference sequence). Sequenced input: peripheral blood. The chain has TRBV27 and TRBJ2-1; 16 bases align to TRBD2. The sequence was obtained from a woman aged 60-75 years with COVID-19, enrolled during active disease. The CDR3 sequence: CASTSLGLAGGSSYNEQFF. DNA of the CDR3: TGTGCCAGCACCTCCCTGGGACTAGCGGGGGGGAGCTCCTACAATGAGCAGTTCTTC.